One sample yielded the 28 T cell receptor beta chains listed below, sequenced in a study of T cell repertoires in cytomegalovirus infection. TCRdb independently ran MiXCR on the reads; one entry per CDR3 protein. The sample holds around 100,000 distinct CDR3 sequences, roughly a tenth seen once. The antigens of these receptors remain unknown. The material sequenced was PBMCs, sequenced either directly or after in vitro stimulation (not recorded which). These receptors were obtained from a human donor in good health (CMV status not recorded). Some clones in this sample may be carry-over from other donors' samples.

This clonotype was counted ten times or more. V and J are TRBV12-3 or TRBV12-4 and TRBJ2-2; D remains ambiguous. The CDR3 is 14 residues long. The V gene lost 7 bases and the J gene lost 1 base, with 10 bases spanning the gap. CDR3 in amino acids: CASTDPMNTGELFF. The CDR3 nucleotides read TGTGCCAGCACCGACCCCATGAACACCGGGGAGCTGTTTTTT.

This clonotype appeared a few times. The gene calls are TRBV2 and TRBJ2-1; TRBD2 matches at 7 bases. This CDR3 spans 16 amino acids. Germline trimming cut 6 bases from V and 3 bases from J; bases unmatched to any gene: 11. CDR1 and CDR2 from the germline V gene are SNHLY and FYNNEI. CDR3 coding DNA: TGTGCCAGCAGAGTAATGTTCCTAGCGGACTACAATGAGCAGTTCTTC. Its translation is CASRVMFLADYNEQFF.

This clonotype was counted a few times. The J gene is TRBJ2-1, the V gene TRBV15, with D hard to call. The CDR3 is 16 amino acids. Germline CDR1 LNHNV, CDR2 YYDKDF (reference sequence). Deletions cut 1 base from V and 0 bases from J, with 10 bases between. CDR3 sequence: CATSRVSLGSYNEQFF. The DNA for the CDR3 is TGTGCCACCAGCAGAGTCAGTCTGGGCTCCTACAATGAGCAGTTCTTC.

The chain recombines TRBV25-1 with TRBJ2-7; weak D call: TRBD2 (6 bases). The CDR3 extends over 16 amino acids. From germline, CDR1 is MGHDK and CDR2 SYGVNS. Between the trimmed V and J ends, which lost 4 bases and 2 bases, there was a span of 18 bases. As DNA, the CDR3 is TGTGCCAGCAGTGCCACCTTGGGTAGCGGAACCTACGAGCAGTACTTC. It translates to CASSATLGSGTYEQYF.

The V and J genes are TRBV28 and TRBJ1-4, with 11 bases that match TRBD1. CDR1 is MDHEN and CDR2 is SYDVKM in the germline V gene. The ends lost 5 bases at V and 3 bases at J; junction bases unmatched: 5. This CDR3 has 16 amino acids. CDR3 bases: TGTGCCAGCAGTACCGGACAGGGGGCATCTAATGAAAAACTGTTTTTT. Translation gives CASSTGQGASNEKLFF.

This clonotype has at least ten counts. The chain recombines TRBV11-2 with TRBJ1-1; D not resolved. CDR1 and CDR2 (germline): SGHAT, FQNNGV. Trimming removed 3 bases at V and 4 bases at J, with 12 bases between. The CDR3 is 14 amino acids. The CDR3 DNA reads TGTGCCAGCAGCTTGATGGGCACTACCACTGAAGCTTTCTTT. Its translation is CASSLMGTTTEAFF.

This clonotype was counted between two and nine times. This rearrangement joins TRBV5-1 to TRBJ2-2, with 9 bases lining up with TRBD2. This CDR3 is built from 17 residues. The junction had 7 bases not matched to a gene; V was cut back by 0 bases and J by 4 bases. Per germline, CDR1 SGHRS and CDR2 YFSETQ. The CDR3 region is CASSLAPSTSGTGELFF. As DNA, the CDR3 is TGCGCCAGCAGCTTGGCCCCCTCGACTAGCGGCACCGGGGAGCTGTTTTTT.

In this sample, this clonotype turned up a few times. The V and J genes are TRBV4-1 and TRBJ2-1, with D possibly being TRBD2 (5 bases). CDR1 MGHRA and CDR2 YSYEKL come from the germline V gene. The CDR3 consists of 16 residues. Trimming pared 0 bases from V and 3 bases from J, leaving 12 bases between. Here the CDR3 reads CASSQDFGVIYNEQFF. In DNA form, the CDR3 reads TGCGCCAGCAGCCAAGATTTCGGGGTTATCTACAATGAGCAGTTCTTC.

Concerning this clonotype itself: Given a much more abundant clone one base away, this may be a read error. The chain uses TRBV11-2 and TRBJ2-3, with 7 bases aligning to TRBD2. The CDR3 totals 15 residues. Per germline, CDR1 SGHAT and CDR2 FQNNGV. The CDR3 sequence is CASSLVAGVRDTQNF. For the CDR3, the DNA is TGTGCCAGCAGCTTAGTGGCGGGAGTTAGGGATACGCAGAATTTT.

Ten or more counts support this clonotype. This chain joins TRBV7-3 and TRBJ2-2, with D unclear. Germline CDR1 reads SGHTA; CDR2 reads FQGTGA. V was cut by 0 bases and J by 5 bases, with 7 bases left in between. This CDR3 spans 14 amino acids. CDR3: CASSLTWKTGELFF. For the CDR3, the DNA is TGTGCCAGCAGCTTAACTTGGAAGACCGGGGAGCTGTTTTTT.

The chain carries TRBV6-5 and TRBJ2-5, with 7 positions matching TRBD2. Germline V gene lookup returns CDR1 MNHEY and CDR2 SVGAGI. There are 16 residues in the CDR3. Unmatched junction bases numbered 9, after V lost 0 bases and J lost 5 bases. Here the CDR3 DNA reads TGTGCCAGCAGTTACTCTTGGGGGGAGGGCGGGGAGACCCAGTACTTC. Its protein is CASSYSWGEGGETQYF.

This chain links TRBV20-1 with TRBJ2-3; 8 bases match TRBD2. The J segment lost 7 bases and the V segment lost 6 bases, leaving 21 bases of the junction unmatched. This CDR3 region has 17 residues. Germline-derived CDR1 and CDR2 are DFQATT and SNEGSKA (reference sequence). The chain's CDR3 is CSAVGVSGTFSQYTQYF. The CDR3 bases are TGCAGTGCGGTCGGAGTTAGCGGGACTTTCTCCCAGTATACGCAGTATTTT.

This clonotype has a handful of counts. The chain carries TRBV6-1 and TRBJ2-1; D unresolved. The CDR3 has 12 amino acids. Germline CDR1 is MNHNS and CDR2 is SASEGT. Trimming stripped 4 bases from V and 12 bases from J, with 13 bases between. CDR3 sequence (DNA): TGTGCCAGCAGTGCTGGGCGAGTCGGGCAGTTCTTC. Translated, it gives CASSAGRVGQFF.

The V call is TRBV25-1, the J call TRBJ1-4, with D perhaps TRBD1 (6 bases). The CDR3 is 15 amino acids. Germline V gene sequence: CDR1 MGHDK, CDR2 SYGVNS. Trimming removed 2 bases at V and 3 bases at J, with 10 bases between. CDR3 coding DNA: TGTGCCAGCAGTGAACAGGGGAGGGCTAATGAAAAACTGTTTTTT. Translation gives CASSEQGRANEKLFF.

In its sample, this clonotype was seen many times. The chain has TRBV20-1 and TRBJ1-1, with D unresolved. Trimming stripped 3 bases from V and 1 base from J, with 3 bases between. The CDR3 spans 11 residues. CDR1 is DFQATT and CDR2 is SNEGSKA in the germline V gene (reference sequence). CDR3 nucleotide sequence: TGCAGTGCTAGCCAGAACACTGAAGCTTTCTTT. It codes for CSASQNTEAFF.

This clonotype was seen at least ten times. Germline is not matched at one junction end, which may reflect a read error. V gene TRBV7-7 combines with J gene TRBJ2-1; D call uncertain. This CDR3 contains 15 residues. Germline CDR1 and CDR2: SSHAT and FNYEAQ (reference sequence). The CDR3 coding sequence is TGTGCTAGCAGCCGTGGACCCGACGCGGTAAATGAGCAGTTCTTC. Translation: CASSRGPDAVNEQFF.

The chain combines TRBV18 with TRBJ2-1; D is unclear. CDR1 is KGHSH, CDR2 LQKENI, per germline. The CDR3 is made up of 17 amino acids. The V and J ends lost 3 bases and 10 bases respectively, with 25 bases between them. CDR3 nucleotide sequence: TGTGCCAGCTCACCGTGGGCGGCCGCCAAACACCGGAAGGAGCAGTTCTTC. Translating it yields CASSPWAAAKHRKEQFF.

This clonotype was found many times. The genes are TRBV14 and TRBJ1-4; 7 bases are a match to TRBD1. CDR1 and CDR2 (germline): SGHDN, FVKESK. The CDR3 consists of 15 residues. J was trimmed by 8 bases and V by 4 bases; bases with no gene match: 10. In nucleotides, the CDR3 is TGTGCCAGCAGCCCCCCGACAGGGAGGAGGGAAAAACTGTTTTTT. Residues: CASSPPTGRREKLFF.

This clonotype was seen at least ten times. The rearrangement uses TRBV6-2 or TRBV6-3 and TRBJ2-5, with 7 bases that match TRBD2. The germline CDR1 and CDR2 sequences are MNHEY and SVGEGT. This CDR3 comprises 16 residues. V dropped 2 bases and J dropped 7; count of bases not matched to a gene: 13. Here the CDR3 DNA reads TGTGCCAGCAGTTACATGGCGGGAGAACCCCGCGGGACCCAGTACTTC. Its translation: CASSYMAGEPRGTQYF.

The V call is TRBV5-1, the J call TRBJ2-7; TRBD1 matches at 7 bases. Germline lookup yields CDR1 SGHRS and CDR2 YFSETQ. This CDR3 contains 16 residues. J was trimmed by 0 bases and V by 5 bases; bases with no gene match: 11. CDR3 in DNA: TGCGCCAGCAGGACGACCTACAGGGGAAGCTCCTACGAGCAGTACTTC. Translation gives CASRTTYRGSSYEQYF.

This rearrangement joins TRBV6-2 or TRBV6-3 to TRBJ2-1; possibly TRBD2 for D (6 bases). V gave up 10 bases and J gave up 7 bases, with 17 bases separating them. This CDR3 spans 13 amino acids. Germline lookup yields CDR1 MNHEY and CDR2 SVGEGT. Here the CDR3 reads CATRDSSVNEQFF. The CDR3 bases are TGTGCCACCCGGGACTCCTCCGTTAATGAGCAGTTCTTC.

This clonotype was seen many times. The genes are TRBV20-1 and TRBJ2-6; 7 bases fit TRBD2. After removal of 0 bases from V and 1 base from J, the junction contained 9 bases not matched to a gene. This CDR3 has 18 amino acids. Germline V gives CDR1 DFQATT, CDR2 SNEGSKA (reference sequence). The CDR3 coding sequence is TGCAGTGCTAGAGATTTACGGGGGGAGCTTTCTGGGGCCAACGTCCTGACTTTC. This gives the protein CSARDLRGELSGANVLTF.

At least ten counts were recorded for this clonotype. This chain links TRBV6-1 with TRBJ1-4, with 10 nucleotides matching TRBD1. The germline gives CDR1 MNHNS, CDR2 SASEGT. There are 17 residues in the CDR3. J was trimmed by 3 bases and V by 5 bases; bases with no gene match: 9. For the CDR3, the DNA is TGTGCCAGCAGTACCCGGGACAGGGGTTTGGCTAATGAAAAACTGTTTTTT. It encodes CASSTRDRGLANEKLFF.

This clonotype has ten or more counts. The J gene is TRBJ1-2, the V gene TRBV7-9, with D maybe TRBD1 (6 bases). The V and J ends lost 0 bases and 4 bases respectively, with 24 bases between them. Per the germline V gene, CDR1 is SEHNR and CDR2 is FQNEAQ (reference sequence). The CDR3 spans 19 residues. The CDR3 DNA reads as TGTGCCAGCAGCTTAGCGGAGTGGGGTCCCGACAGGAGCCCCTATGGCTACACCTTC. Amino acids: CASSLAEWGPDRSPYGYTF.

This clonotype came up many times. The chain couples TRBV14 to TRBJ1-1, with D perhaps TRBD1 (5 bases). The CDR3 runs to 14 residues. CDR1 and CDR2 from the germline V gene are SGHDN and FVKESK. Trimming shortened V by 4 bases and J by 4 bases, and 13 bases separated the two germline ends. The CDR3 DNA sequence: TGTGCCAGCAGCCGAAAACGCGGGGGCACTGAAGCTTTCTTT. The encoded protein is CASSRKRGGTEAFF.

There are many counts of this clonotype. This chain joins TRBV28 and TRBJ2-5; the match to TRBD2 covers 13 bases. Unmatched junction bases numbered 2, after V lost 6 bases and J lost 1 base. Germline CDR1 is MDHEN and CDR2 is SYDVKM. This CDR3 has 15 residues. The CDR3 loop reads CASRGLAGVQETQYF. In DNA, the CDR3 is TGTGCCAGCAGAGGACTAGCGGGGGTCCAAGAGACCCAGTACTTC. The variable domain in full, with the rest retrieved from reference TRBV28 and TRBJ2-5, is DVKVTQSSRYLVKRTGEKVFLECVQDMDHENMFWYRQDPGLGLRLIYFSYDVKMKEKGDIPEGYSVSREKKERFSLILESASTNQTSMYLCASRGLAGVQETQYFGPGTRLLVL.

The table lists this clonotype with many counts. The chain combines TRBV24-1 with TRBJ1-5, with 7 positions matching TRBD1. The junction had 8 bases not matched to a gene; V was cut back by 2 bases and J by 2 bases. This CDR3 is built from 17 residues. Germline loops: CDR1 KGHDR, CDR2 SFDVKD. The CDR3 region has the DNA TGTGCCACCAGTGATTCGACAACCACAGGGGGCAATCAGCCCCAGCATTTT. This sequence encodes CATSDSTTTGGNQPQHF.

This clonotype showed up many times. The rearrangement links TRBV6-2 or TRBV6-3 to TRBJ2-5; unclear D gene. Per germline, CDR1 MNHEY and CDR2 SVGEGT. The V and J ends lost 3 bases and 2 bases respectively, with 1 base between them. This CDR3 is built from 11 residues. The CDR3 loop reads CASSYQETQYF. The CDR3 DNA reads TGTGCCAGCAGTTATCAAGAGACCCAGTACTTC.